A single sample gave rise to the 17 T cell receptor beta chains below, sequenced in a study of T cells in Graves' hyperthyroidism and ophthalmopathy. Researchers amplified the TCR beta CDR3 regions from RNA transcripts. In the first-round RT-PCR of the TCR CDR3, the HTBI primer set was used. TCRdb itself ran the multiplex PCR reads through MiXCR, one entry per CDR3 protein. The sample records about 640,000 distinct CDR3 sequences, nearly 45% being singletons. Sequenced: peripheral blood or thyroid tissue (not recorded which). The receptor source for this set is an adult man with Graves' disease, either hyperthyroidism or ophthalmopathy (not recorded which).

This clonotype was seen repeatedly, ten times or more. The rearrangement links TRBV24-1 to TRBJ1-4; possible D gene TRBD1, 5 bases. Trimming cost V 6 bases and J 8 bases, with 18 bases left between them. The CDR3 is 15 amino acids. Germline assignment: CDR1 KGHDR and CDR2 SFDVKD. Here the CDR3 DNA reads TGTGCCACCAGTTCGCGGGCAGACGAGGGGGAAAAACTGTTTTTT. It is translated as CATSSRADEGEKLFF.

The rearrangement links TRBV7-3 to TRBJ1-5; D remains unclear. CDR3 length: 15 amino acids. V shed 5 bases and J shed 2 bases, with 13 bases lying between them. Germline V lookup: CDR1 SGHTA, CDR2 FQGTGA. As DNA, the CDR3 is TGTGCCAGCAGCCAATCAATTAGCGGCAATCAGCCCCAGCATTTT. As protein: CASSQSISGNQPQHF.

This clonotype occurred many times. The chain carries TRBV7-9 and TRBJ2-7; D may be TRBD2 (6 bases). The germline CDR1 and CDR2 sequences are SEHNR and FQNEAQ (reference sequence). Trimming took 5 bases from V and 0 from J, leaving 11 bases between them. This CDR3 spans 14 amino acids. CDR3 in DNA: TGTGCCAGCAGCGGTAGCGGATACTCCTACGAGCAGTACTTC. It specifies CASSGSGYSYEQYF.

There are a few counts of this clonotype. The chain employs TRBV7-2 and TRBJ2-7, with 8 bases identical to TRBD1. Germline assignment: CDR1 SGHTA and CDR2 FQGNSA. The CDR3 has 15 residues. Germline trimming cut 2 bases from V and 4 bases from J; bases unmatched to any gene: 7. CDR3 sequence reads: CASSLWSDRGYEQYF. Here the CDR3 DNA reads TGTGCCAGCAGCTTATGGTCAGACAGGGGATACGAGCAGTACTTC.

Here the CDR3 DNA reads TGTGCCAGCAGCCTCGGACGCCAATCGAGCTCCTATAATTCACCCCTCCACTTT. The encoded protein is CASSLGRQSSSYNSPLHF. The chain joins TRBV25-1 to TRBJ1-6; D unclear. Deletions cut 6 bases from V and 0 bases from J, with 18 bases between. The CDR3 is made up of 18 amino acids. Germline V CDR1 and CDR2: MGHDK, SYGVNS.

This clonotype was picked up many times. V usage is TRBV5-1 and J usage is TRBJ1-4; D is undetermined. The CDR3 extends over 13 amino acids. V was cut by 4 bases and J by 6 bases, with 10 bases left in between. Per germline, CDR1 SGHRS and CDR2 YFSETQ. The CDR3 sequence is CASSGQLDEKLFF. The CDR3 DNA reads as TGCGCCAGCAGCGGGCAGCTTGATGAAAAACTGTTTTTT. Filled out from reference TRBV5-1 and TRBJ1-4, the complete variable domain reads KAGVTQTPRYLIKTRGQQVTLSCSPISGHRSVSWYQQTPGQGLQFLFEYFSETQRNKGNFPGRFSGRQFSNSRSEMNVSTLELGDSALYLCASSGQLDEKLFFGSGTQLSVL.

With respect to this clonotype: A read error may explain this, as a much larger clone is one base away. The chain has TRBV19 and TRBJ1-5, with TRBD1 matching 9 bases. CDR3 size: 15 residues. From germline, CDR1 is LNHDA and CDR2 SQIVND (reference sequence). CDR3 protein: CASSPQGAGNKPQHF. CDR3 DNA: TGTGCCAGTAGTCCACAGGGGGCGGGCAATAAGCCCCAGCATTTT.

This clonotype was recorded at least ten times. V is TRBV7-6 and J is TRBJ1-1, with 8 bases matching TRBD1. The germline CDR1 and CDR2 sequences are SGHVS and FNYEAQ. V lost 2 bases to trimming and J lost 2 bases; unmatched junction nucleotides: 4. The CDR3 runs to 15 residues. DNA of the CDR3: TGTGCCAGCAGCTTAAGACAGGGGCAAAACACTGAAGCTTTCTTT. It encodes CASSLRQGQNTEAFF.

A remark on this clonotype: One junction end disagrees with the germline gene, perhaps due to a read error. The chain recombines TRBV7-9 with TRBJ1-2; 9 bases match TRBD1. This CDR3 is built from 16 residues. Germline assignment: CDR1 SEHNR and CDR2 FQNEAQ (reference sequence). CDR3 sequence: CASSPLRGQGVFGYTF. The CDR3 nucleotides read TGCGCCAGCAGCCCTCTACGGGGACAGGGAGTTTTTGGCTACACCTTC. The variable domain in full, with the rest retrieved from reference TRBV7-9 and TRBJ1-2, is DTGVSQNPRHKITKRGQNVTFRCDPISEHNRLYWYRQTLGQGPEFLTYFQNEAQLEKSRLLSDRFSAERPKGSFSTLEIQRTEQGDSAMYLCASSPLRGQGVFGYTFGSGTRLTVV.

V gene TRBV12-3 or TRBV12-4 combines with J gene TRBJ1-3; D is perhaps TRBD1 (5 bases). The CDR3 is made up of 13 amino acids. With 5 bases removed from V and 4 bases from J, the gap between germline ends came to 9 bases. The CDR3 loop is CASSEGTGNTIYF. The DNA of the CDR3 is TGTGCCAGCAGTGAGGGGACGGGAAACACCATATATTTT.

Regarding this clonotype: This may arise from a read error, as a much more abundant clone is one base away. The CDR3 does not close with the conserved phenylalanine or tryptophan, likely indicating a read error. The chain links TRBV9 to TRBJ1-4; D uncertain. V shed 4 bases and J shed 8 bases, with 21 bases lying between them. Germline assignment: CDR1 SGDLS and CDR2 YYNGEE. CDR3 length: 16 amino acids. CDR3 region: CASSKSGADLSEKLFL. Written as DNA, the CDR3 is TGTGCCAGCAGCAAGTCAGGCGCGGATCTTTCGGAAAAACTGTTTCTT.

This chain connects TRBV24-1 to TRBJ2-2; 13 nucleotides agree with TRBD2. The CDR3 totals 15 residues. V was clipped by 4 bases and J by 5 bases; unmatched bases: 0. Germline values: CDR1 KGHDR, CDR2 SFDVKD. CDR3 in DNA: TGTGCCACCAGTGAACTAGCGGGAGGGACCGGGGAGCTGTTTTTT. Translation: CATSELAGGTGELFF.

The rearrangement links TRBV2 to TRBJ2-5; D perhaps matches TRBD2 (5 bases). The length of the CDR3 is 10 residues. Trimming removed 4 bases from V and 14 bases from J, with 11 bases in between. Germline V gene sequence: CDR1 SNHLY, CDR2 FYNNEI. This CDR3 is CASSAGMRYF. The CDR3 coding sequence is TGTGCCAGCAGTGCGGGAATGAGATACTTC.

This rearrangement joins TRBV19 to TRBJ2-5; D is undetermined. The V gene lost 3 bases and the J gene lost 1 base, with 12 bases spanning the gap. The CDR3 runs 15 residues. Germline V lookup: CDR1 LNHDA, CDR2 SQIVND (reference sequence). CDR3 residues: CASSIWGSPQETQYF. CDR3 bases: TGTGCCAGTAGTATTTGGGGTAGCCCCCAAGAGACCCAGTACTTC.

This chain links TRBV20-1 with TRBJ2-7; 8 positions match TRBD1. CDR1 is DFQATT and CDR2 is SNEGSKA in the germline V gene (reference sequence). V trimming: 6 bases; J trimming: 6 bases; junction bases outside the gene matches: 10. The CDR3 covers 13 residues. The CDR3 spells CSATRTGPGEQYF. In DNA, the CDR3 is TGCAGTGCCACCAGGACAGGGCCGGGCGAGCAGTACTTC.

This clonotype was counted only a few times. The rearrangement uses TRBV12-3 or TRBV12-4 and TRBJ1-1; D is uncertain. This CDR3 comprises 13 residues. V dropped 2 bases and J dropped 3 bases, with 7 bases sitting between them. DNA of the CDR3: TGTGCCAGCAGTTTATATGGGGACACTGAAGCTTTCTTT. Amino acid sequence: CASSLYGDTEAFF.

The chain employs TRBV6-1 and TRBJ2-5; TRBD2 matches 8 bases. Germline lookup yields CDR1 MNHNS and CDR2 SASEGT. The junction had 9 bases not matched to a gene; V was cut back by 5 bases and J by 4 bases. The CDR3 spans 15 residues. The CDR3 loop reads CASSYSIAGGETQYF. The CDR3, as DNA: TGTGCCAGCAGTTACTCGATCGCGGGGGGAGAGACCCAGTACTTC.